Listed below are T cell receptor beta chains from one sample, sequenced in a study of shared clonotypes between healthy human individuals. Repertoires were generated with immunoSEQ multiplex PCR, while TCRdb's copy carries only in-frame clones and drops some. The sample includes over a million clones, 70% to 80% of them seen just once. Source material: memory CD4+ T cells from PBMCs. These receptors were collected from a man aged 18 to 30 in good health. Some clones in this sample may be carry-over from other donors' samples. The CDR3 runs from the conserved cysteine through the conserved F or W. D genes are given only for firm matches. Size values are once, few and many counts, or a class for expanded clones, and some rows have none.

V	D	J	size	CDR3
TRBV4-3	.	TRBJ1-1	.	CASSQRTGEAFF
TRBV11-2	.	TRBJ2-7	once	CASRKTLMNYEQYF
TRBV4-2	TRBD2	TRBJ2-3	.	CASSRGLAGATDTQYF
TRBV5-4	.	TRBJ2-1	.	CASSAGLPSYNEQFF
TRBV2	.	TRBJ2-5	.	CASMHQQKETQYF
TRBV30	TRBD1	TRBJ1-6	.	CAWGPGQYNSPLHF
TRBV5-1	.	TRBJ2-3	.	CASSPTVTDTQYF
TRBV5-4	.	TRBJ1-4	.	CASSFGTETNEKLFF
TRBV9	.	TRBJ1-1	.	CASSGMGRGDTEAFF
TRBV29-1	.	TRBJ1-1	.	CSVEGQRGTEAFF
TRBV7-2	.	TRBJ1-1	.	CASSQNGKNTEAFF
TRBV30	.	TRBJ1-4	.	CAWSHGILRGEKLFF
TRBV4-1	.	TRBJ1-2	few	CASSGFGTTYGYTF
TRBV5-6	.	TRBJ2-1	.	CASSHLGSGSTYNEQFF
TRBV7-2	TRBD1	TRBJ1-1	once	CASSSLGGTALEAFF
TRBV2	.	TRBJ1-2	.	CASSDGRLYGYTF
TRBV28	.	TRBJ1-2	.	CASSLYRPDYGYTF
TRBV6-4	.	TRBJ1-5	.	CASSDSGDQPQHF
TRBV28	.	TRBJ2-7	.	CASSSRGGQFPYEQYF
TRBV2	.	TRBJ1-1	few	CASSGLRGATTEAFF
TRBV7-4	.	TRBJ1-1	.	CASSQLENTEAFF
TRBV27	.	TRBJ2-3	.	CASKIGSTDTQYF
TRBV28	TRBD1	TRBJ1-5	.	CASVQTGGRQPQHF
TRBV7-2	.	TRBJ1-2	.	CASSRTGHYGYTF
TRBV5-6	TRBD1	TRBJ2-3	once	CASSLRTGGGTDTQYF
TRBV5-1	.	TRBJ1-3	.	CASSLGTAVSGNTIYF
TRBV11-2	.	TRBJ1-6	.	CASSARRGNSPLHF
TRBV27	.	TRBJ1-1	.	CASSLVRIRNTEAFF
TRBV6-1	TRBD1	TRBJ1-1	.	CASSAHRDRGEAFF
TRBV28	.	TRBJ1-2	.	CASSLRGNHYGYTF
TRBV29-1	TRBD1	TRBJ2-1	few	CSAGQGQGAGEQFF
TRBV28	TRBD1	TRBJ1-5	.	CASTSTGDQPQHF
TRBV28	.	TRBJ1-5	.	CASLRHSNQPQHF
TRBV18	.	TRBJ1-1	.	CASSPEGLTEAFF
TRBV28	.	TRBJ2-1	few	CASSPRRGAAYNEQFF
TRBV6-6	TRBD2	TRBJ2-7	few	CASRRGVGYEQYF
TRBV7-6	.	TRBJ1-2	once	CASSRGTGTNYGYTF
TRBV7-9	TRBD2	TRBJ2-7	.	CASSYGTSGREQYF
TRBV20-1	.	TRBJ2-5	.	CSAPRGMTQYF
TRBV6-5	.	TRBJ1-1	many	CASSLESNTEAFF
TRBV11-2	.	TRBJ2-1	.	CASSFFLGPYNEQFF
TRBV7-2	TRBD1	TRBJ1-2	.	CASSLGQISNYGYTF
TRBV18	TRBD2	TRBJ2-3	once	CASSPSSGSGTDTQYF
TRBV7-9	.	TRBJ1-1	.	CASSSLRNTEAFF
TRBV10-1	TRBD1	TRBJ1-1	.	CASSVRDRGWNTEAFF
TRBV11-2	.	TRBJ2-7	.	CASSPHQAGEQYF
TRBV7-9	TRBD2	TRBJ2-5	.	CASSRGGKETQYF
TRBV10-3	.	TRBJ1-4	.	CAISEGGANEKLFF